This T cell receptor beta chain was captured by sequencing in a study of T cells in women clearing cervical HPV infection. Study-wide context: Women with histologically confirmed HPV16-related CIN3 or worse, 2 with invasive cancer, served as cases. Points from the study as a whole: Repertoire richness, not evenness, was significantly elevated in CIN3+ cases versus controls.

This CDR3 comprises 15 residues. CDR1 SNHLY and CDR2 FYNNEI come from the germline V gene. J was trimmed by 3 bases and V by 4 bases; bases with no gene match: 6. Regarding this clone: Its antigen is undetermined. The read comes to an end 3 residues before the CDR3 does, leaving the germline J gene to fill in the end.

TCRdb's copy holds only in-frame clones and misses some; the assay was immunoSEQ multiplex PCR. In all, the sample yields tens of thousands of clones. This TCR was recovered from a woman aged 18 to 75 with a cervical HPV16 infection that either progressed to CIN3+ or cleared (not recorded which). V gene TRBV2 combines with J gene TRBJ1-3, with 7 bases lining up with TRBD1. Sequenced sample: blood buffy coat. The CDR3 loop reads CASSARTGVGNTIYF. The covered CDR3 bases are TGTGCCAGCAGTGCGCGGACAGGCGTTGGAAACACC.